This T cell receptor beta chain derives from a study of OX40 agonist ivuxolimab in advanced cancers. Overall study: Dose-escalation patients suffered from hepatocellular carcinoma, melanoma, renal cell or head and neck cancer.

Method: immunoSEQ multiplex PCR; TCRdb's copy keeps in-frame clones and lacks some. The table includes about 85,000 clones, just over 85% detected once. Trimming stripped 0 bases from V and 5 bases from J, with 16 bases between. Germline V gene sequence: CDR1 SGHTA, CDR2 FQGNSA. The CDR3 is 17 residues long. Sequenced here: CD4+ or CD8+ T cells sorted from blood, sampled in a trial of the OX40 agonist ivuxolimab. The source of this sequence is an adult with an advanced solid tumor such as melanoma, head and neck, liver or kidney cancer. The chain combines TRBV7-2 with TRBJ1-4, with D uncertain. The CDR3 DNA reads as TGTGCCAGCAGCTTAGCCTCCATGGGTGGAACGAATGAAAAACTGTTTTTT. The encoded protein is CASSLASMGGTNEKLFF.